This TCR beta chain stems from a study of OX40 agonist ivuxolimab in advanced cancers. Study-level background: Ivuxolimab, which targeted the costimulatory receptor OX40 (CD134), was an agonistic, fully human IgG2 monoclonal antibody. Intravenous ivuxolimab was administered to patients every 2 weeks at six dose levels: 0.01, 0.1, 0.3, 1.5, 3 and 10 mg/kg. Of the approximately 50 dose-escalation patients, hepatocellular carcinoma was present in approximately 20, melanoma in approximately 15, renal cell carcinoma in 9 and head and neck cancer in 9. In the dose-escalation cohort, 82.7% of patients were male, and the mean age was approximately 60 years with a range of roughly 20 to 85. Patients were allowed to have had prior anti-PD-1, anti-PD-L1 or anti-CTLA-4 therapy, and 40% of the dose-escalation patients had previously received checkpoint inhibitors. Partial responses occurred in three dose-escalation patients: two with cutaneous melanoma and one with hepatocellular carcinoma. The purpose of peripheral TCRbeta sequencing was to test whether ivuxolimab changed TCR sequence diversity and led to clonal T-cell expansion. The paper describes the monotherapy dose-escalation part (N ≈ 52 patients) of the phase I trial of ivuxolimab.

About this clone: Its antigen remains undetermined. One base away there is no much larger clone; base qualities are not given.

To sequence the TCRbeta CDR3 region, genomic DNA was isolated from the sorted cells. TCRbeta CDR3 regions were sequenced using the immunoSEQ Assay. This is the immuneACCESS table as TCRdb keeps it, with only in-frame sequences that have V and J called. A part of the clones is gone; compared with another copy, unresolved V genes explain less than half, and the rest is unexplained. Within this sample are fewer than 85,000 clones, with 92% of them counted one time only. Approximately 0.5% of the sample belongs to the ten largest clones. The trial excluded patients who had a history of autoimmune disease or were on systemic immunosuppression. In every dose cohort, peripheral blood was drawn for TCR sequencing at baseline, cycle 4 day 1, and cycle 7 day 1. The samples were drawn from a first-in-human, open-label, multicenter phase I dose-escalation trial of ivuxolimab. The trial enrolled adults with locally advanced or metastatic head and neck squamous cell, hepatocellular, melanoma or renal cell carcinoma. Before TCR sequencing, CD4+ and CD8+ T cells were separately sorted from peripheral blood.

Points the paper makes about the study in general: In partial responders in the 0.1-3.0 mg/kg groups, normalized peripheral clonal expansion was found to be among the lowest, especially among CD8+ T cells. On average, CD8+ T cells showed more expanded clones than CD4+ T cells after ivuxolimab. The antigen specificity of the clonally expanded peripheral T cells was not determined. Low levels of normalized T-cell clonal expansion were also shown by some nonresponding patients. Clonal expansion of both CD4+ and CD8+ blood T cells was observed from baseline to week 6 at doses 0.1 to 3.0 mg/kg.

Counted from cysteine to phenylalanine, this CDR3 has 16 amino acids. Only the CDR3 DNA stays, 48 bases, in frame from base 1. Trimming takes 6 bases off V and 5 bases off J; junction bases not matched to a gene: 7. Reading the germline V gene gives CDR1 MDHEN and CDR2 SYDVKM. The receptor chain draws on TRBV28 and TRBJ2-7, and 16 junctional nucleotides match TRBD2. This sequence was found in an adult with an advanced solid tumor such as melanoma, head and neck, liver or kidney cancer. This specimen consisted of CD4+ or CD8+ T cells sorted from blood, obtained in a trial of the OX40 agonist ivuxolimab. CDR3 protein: CASRIPGLAGGNEQYF. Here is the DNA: TGTGCCAGCAGGATACCGGGACTAGCGGGAGGGAACGAGCAGTACTTC.